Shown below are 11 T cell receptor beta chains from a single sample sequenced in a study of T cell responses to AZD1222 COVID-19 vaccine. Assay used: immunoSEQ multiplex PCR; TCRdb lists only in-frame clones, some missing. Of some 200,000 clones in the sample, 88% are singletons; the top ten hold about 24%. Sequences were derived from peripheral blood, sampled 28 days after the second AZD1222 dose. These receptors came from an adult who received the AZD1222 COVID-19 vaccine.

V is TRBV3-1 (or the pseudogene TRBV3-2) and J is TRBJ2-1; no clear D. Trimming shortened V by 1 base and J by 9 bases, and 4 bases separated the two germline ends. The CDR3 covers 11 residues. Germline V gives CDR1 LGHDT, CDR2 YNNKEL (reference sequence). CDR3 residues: CASSQASEQFF. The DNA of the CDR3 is TGTGCCAGCAGCCAAGCTAGTGAGCAGTTCTTC.

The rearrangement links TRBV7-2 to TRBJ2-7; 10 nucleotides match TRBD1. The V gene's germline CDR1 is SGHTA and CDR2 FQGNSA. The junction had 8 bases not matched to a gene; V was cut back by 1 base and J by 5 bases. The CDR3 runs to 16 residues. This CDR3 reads CASSLDKGQGRHEQYF. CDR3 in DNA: TGTGCCAGCAGCTTAGATAAGGGACAGGGGAGGCACGAGCAGTACTTC. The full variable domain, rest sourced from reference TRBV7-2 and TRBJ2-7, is GAGVSQSPSNKVTEKGKDVELRCDPISGHTALYWYRQSLGQGLEFLIYFQGNSAPDKSGLPSDRFSAERTGGSVSTLTIQRTQQEDSAVYLCASSLDKGQGRHEQYFGPGTRLTVT.

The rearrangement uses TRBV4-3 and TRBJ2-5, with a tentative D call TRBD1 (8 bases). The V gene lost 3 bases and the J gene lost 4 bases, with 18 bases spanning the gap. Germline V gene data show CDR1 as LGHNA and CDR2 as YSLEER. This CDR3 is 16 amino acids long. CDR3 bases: TGCGCCAGCAGCCATGACAGGGGAGGGAGGGGAGAGACCCAGTACTTC. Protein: CASSHDRGGRGETQYF.

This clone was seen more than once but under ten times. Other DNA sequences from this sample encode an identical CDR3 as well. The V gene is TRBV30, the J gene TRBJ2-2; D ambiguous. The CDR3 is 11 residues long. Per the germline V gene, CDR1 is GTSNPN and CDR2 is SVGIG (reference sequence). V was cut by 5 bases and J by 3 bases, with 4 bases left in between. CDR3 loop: CAWRYTGELFF. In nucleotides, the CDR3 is TGTGCCTGGCGGTACACCGGGGAGCTGTTTTTT.

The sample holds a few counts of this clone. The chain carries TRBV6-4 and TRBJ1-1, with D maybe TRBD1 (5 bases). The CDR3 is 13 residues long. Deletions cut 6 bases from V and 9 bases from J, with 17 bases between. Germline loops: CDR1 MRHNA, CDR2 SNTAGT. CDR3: CASSFAPGEKAFF. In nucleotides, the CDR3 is TGTGCCAGCAGCTTTGCCCCGGGGGAGAAAGCTTTCTTT.

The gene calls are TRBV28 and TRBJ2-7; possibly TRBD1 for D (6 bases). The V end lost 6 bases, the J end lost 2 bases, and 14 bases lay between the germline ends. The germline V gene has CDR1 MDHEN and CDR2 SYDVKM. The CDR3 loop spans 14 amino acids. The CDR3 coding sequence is TGTGCCAGCAGGGACAGCGCCCGGCCCTACGAGCAGTACTTC. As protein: CASRDSARPYEQYF.

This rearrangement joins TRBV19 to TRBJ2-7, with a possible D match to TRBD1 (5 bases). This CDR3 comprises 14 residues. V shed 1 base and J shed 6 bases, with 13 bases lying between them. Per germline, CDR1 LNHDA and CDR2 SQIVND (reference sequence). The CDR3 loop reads CASSIGVRVPEQYF. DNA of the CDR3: TGTGCCAGTAGTATAGGCGTCAGGGTACCCGAGCAGTACTTC. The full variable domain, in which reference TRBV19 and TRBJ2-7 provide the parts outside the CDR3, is DGGITQSPKYLFRKEGQNVTLSCEQNLNHDAMYWYRQDPGQGLRLIYYSQIVNDFQKGDIAEGYSVSREKKESFPLTVTSAQKNPTAFYLCASSIGVRVPEQYFGPGTRLTVT.

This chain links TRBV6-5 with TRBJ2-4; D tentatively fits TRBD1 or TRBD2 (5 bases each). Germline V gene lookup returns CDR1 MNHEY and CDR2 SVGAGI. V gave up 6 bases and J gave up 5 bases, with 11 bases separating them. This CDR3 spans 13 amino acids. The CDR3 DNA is TGTGCCAGCAGCGCCCCGGGGCAAAACATTCAGTACTTC. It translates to CASSAPGQNIQYF.

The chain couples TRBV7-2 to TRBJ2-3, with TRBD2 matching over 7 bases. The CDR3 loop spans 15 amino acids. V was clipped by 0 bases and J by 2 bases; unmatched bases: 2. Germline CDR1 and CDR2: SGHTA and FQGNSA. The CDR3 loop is CASSLAGRPTDTQYF. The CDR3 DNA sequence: TGTGCCAGCAGCTTAGCCGGGAGGCCCACAGATACGCAGTATTTT.

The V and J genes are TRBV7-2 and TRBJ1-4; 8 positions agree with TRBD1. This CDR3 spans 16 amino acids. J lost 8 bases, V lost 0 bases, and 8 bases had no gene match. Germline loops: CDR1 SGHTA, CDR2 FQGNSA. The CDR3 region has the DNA TGTGCCAGCAGCTTAGCAGGAGGGACAGGCGGCGAAAAACTGTTTTTT. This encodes CASSLAGGTGGEKLFF.

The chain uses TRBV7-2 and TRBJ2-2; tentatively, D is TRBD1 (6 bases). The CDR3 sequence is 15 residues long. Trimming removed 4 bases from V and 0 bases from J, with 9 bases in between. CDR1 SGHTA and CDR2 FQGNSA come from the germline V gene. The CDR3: CASSSDRSNTGELFF. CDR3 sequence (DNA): TGTGCCAGCAGCTCAGACAGGTCGAACACCGGGGAGCTGTTTTTT.